The entry that follows covers one T cell receptor (beta chain) sequence. The source of the sample is a study of human CD8 memory T cell subsets. Libraries for TCR beta were constructed using UMI-labeled 5' RACE. In the original analysis: Within each TCR beta library, functional CDR3 beta clonotypes numbered between about 2,800 and 18,000. With the 5' RACE reads reprocessed, TCRdb shows one record per CDR3 protein and no DNA. TCRdb's processing, not the authors', yielded these V and J calls. This sample's table has approximately 11,000 distinct CDR3 sequences. Germline CDR1 reads MNHNS; CDR2 reads SASEGT. The CDR3 loop spans 13 amino acids.

The sequence was obtained from a human donor in good health. Sequencing was carried out using CD8+ stem-like memory T cells (TSCM and TCM) sorted from PBMCs. As to subset: stem-like memory CD8 T cells (TSTEM), CCR7+ PD-1- TIGIT-. The rearrangement uses TRBV6-1 and TRBJ2-1. The CDR3 spells CASSPSFGYEQFF.